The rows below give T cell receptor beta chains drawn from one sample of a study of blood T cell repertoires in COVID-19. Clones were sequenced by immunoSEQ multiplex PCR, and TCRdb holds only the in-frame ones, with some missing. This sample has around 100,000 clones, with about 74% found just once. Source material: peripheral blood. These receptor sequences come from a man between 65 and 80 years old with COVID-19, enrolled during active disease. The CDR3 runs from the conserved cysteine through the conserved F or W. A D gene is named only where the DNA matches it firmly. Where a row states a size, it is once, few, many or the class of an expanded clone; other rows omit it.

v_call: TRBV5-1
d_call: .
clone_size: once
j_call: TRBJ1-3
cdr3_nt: TGCGCCAGCAGCCCTCTTACACAGGCTTCGGGAAACACCATATATTTT
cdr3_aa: CASSPLTQASGNTIYF

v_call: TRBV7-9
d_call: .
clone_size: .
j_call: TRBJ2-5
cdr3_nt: TGTGCCAGCAGCTTTGAGTCCCCTGGGACCCAGTACTTC
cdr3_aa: CASSFESPGTQYF

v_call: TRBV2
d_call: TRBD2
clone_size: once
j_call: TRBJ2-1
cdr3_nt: TGTGCCAGCACCCCTAGCGGGAGTTGGAATGAGCAGTTCTTC
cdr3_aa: CASTPSGSWNEQFF

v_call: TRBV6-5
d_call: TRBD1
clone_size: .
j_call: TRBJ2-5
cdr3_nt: TGTGCCAGCAGTTACTTGGGACAGAGAGAGACCCAGTACTTC
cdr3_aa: CASSYLGQRETQYF

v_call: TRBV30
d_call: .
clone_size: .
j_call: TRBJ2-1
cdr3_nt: TGTGCCTGGAGTCGACAGGACAATGAGCAGTTCTTC
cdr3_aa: CAWSRQDNEQFF

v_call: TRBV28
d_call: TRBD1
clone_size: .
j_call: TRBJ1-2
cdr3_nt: TGTGCCAGCAGTTCCGGGTGGGGACAGGTCTATGGCTACACCTTC
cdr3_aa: CASSSGWGQVYGYTF

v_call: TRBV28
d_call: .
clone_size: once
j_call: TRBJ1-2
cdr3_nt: TGTGCCAGCTATCCAGGGGCGGGCTATGGCTACACCTTC
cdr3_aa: CASYPGAGYGYTF

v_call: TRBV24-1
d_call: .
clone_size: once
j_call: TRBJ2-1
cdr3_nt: TGTGCCACCAGTGATCCAGGAGGCCCCCAGCTGCGCAATGAGCAGTTCTTC
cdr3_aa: CATSDPGGPQLRNEQFF

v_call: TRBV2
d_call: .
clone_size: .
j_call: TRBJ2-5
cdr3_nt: TGTGCCAGCAGAGGGGCTCTCCAAGAGACCCAGTACTTC
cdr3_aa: CASRGALQETQYF

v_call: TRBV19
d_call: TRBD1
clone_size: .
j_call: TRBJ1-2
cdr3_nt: TGTGCCAGTAGTATGAGACAGGGGCCTCTTCGCGGCTACACCTTC
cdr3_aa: CASSMRQGPLRGYTF

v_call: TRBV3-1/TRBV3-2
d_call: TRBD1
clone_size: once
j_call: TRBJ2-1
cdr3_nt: TGTGCCAGCAGCCAAGCACAGGGGCTGGGTAATGAGCAGTTCTTC
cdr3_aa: CASSQAQGLGNEQFF

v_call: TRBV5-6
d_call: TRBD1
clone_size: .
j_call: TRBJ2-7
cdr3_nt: TGTGCCAGCAGATCCGGACAGGAAGTCTACGAGCAGTACTTC
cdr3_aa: CASRSGQEVYEQYF

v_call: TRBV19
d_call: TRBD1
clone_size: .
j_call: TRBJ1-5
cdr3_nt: TGTGCCAGTAGTAAACGGGACAGGGGCGGCAATCAGCCCCAGCATTTT
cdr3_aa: CASSKRDRGGNQPQHF

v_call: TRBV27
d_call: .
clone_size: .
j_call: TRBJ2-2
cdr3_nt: TGTGCCAGCAGTCCCCCGTTGAGGGCGAACACCGGGGAGCTGTTTTTT
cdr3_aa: CASSPPLRANTGELFF

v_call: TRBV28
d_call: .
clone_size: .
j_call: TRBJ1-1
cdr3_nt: TGTGCCAGCAGTTTATCTGGGTGGGCGCGGGGTGGCACTGAAGCTTTCTTT
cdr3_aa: CASSLSGWARGGTEAFF

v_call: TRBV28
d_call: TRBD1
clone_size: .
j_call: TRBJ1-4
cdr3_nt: TGTGCCAGCAGTTTGGGCCGGGACAGGGCGGTTCGAAGTGAAAAACTGTTTTTT
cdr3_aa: CASSLGRDRAVRSEKLFF

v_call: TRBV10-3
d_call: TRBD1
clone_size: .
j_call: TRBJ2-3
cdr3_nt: TGTGCCATCGGGACCGACAGGGACCTAGCAGATACGCAGTATTTT
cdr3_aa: CAIGTDRDLADTQYF

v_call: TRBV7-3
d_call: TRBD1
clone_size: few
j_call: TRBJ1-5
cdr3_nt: TGTGCCAGCAGCTCTACAGGGGGCGGTCAGCCCCAGCATTTT
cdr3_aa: CASSSTGGGQPQHF

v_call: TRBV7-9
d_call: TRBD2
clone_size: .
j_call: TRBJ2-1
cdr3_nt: TGTGCCAGCAGCTCTAGCGGGAGTTTGAAGCAGTTCTTC
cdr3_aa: CASSSSGSLKQFF

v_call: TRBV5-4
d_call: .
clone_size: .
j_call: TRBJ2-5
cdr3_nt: TGTGCCAGCAGCTTGGGGACAGGAGGGGGTGAGACCCAGTACTTC
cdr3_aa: CASSLGTGGGETQYF

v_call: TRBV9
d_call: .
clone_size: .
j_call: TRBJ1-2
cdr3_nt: TGTGCCAGCAGCGCGACTCCAGGGGCGGTTAACTATGGCTACACCTTC
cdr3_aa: CASSATPGAVNYGYTF

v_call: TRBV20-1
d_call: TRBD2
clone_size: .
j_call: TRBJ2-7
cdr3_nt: TGCAGTACCACTAGCGGGCACGAGCAGTACTTC
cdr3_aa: CSTTSGHEQYF

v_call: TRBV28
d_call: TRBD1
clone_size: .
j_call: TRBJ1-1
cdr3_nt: TGTGCCAGCAGTAGAATGGACAGGGCGAACACTGAAGCTTTCTTT
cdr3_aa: CASSRMDRANTEAFF

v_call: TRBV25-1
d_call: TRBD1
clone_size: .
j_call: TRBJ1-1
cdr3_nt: TGTGCCAGCAGTGACCCAGGACAGGGGAACACTGAAGCTTTCTTT
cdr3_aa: CASSDPGQGNTEAFF

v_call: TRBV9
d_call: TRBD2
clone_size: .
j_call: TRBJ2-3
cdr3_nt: TGTGCCAGCAGCGTAGTAGCGGGGCTCACAGATACGCAGTATTTT
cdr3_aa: CASSVVAGLTDTQYF

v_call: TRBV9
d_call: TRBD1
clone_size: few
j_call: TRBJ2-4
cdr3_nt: TGTGCCAGCAGCCTCTCCGGGACAGCCGAAAACATTCAGTACTTC
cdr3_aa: CASSLSGTAENIQYF

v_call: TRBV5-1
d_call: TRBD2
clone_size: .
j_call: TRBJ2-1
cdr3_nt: TGCGCCAGCAGCTTGGCCGGCCCCCGGGGGGGCGCCTACAATGAGCAGTTCTTC
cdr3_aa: CASSLAGPRGGAYNEQFF

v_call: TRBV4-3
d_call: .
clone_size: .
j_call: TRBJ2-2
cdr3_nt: TGCGCCAGCAGCCAAGAGGTACTTCTTAACACCGGGGAGCTGTTTTTT
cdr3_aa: CASSQEVLLNTGELFF

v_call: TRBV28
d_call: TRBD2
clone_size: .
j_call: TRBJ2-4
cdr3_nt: TGTGCCAGCAGTGAACCCGGGACTAGCGCGGACATTCAGTACTTC
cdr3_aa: CASSEPGTSADIQYF

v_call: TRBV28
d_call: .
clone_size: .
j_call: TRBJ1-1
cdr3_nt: TGTGCCAGCAGTTCACAGTCCCGTGGATACACTGAAGCTTTCTTT
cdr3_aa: CASSSQSRGYTEAFF

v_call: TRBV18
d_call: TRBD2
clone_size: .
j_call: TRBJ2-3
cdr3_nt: TGTGCCAGCTCACCAACAAGCTTAGGGCTAGCGGGAGTAGGTCCCGTGGTGGATACGCAGTATTTT
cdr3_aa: CASSPTSLGLAGVGPVVDTQYF

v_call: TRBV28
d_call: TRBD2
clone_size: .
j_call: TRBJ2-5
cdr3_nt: TGTGCCAGCAGCGTCGTCGGCGGGAGGCAAGAGACCCAGTACTTC
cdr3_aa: CASSVVGGRQETQYF

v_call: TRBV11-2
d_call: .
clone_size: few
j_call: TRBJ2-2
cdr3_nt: TGTGCCAGCAGCCCTACGGGGAGGAGGGCCGGGGAGCTGTTTTTT
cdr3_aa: CASSPTGRRAGELFF

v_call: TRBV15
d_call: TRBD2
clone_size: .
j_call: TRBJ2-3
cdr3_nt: TGTGCCACCACCCTAGGACTAGCGGGAGGGGCAGATACGCAGTATTTT
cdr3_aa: CATTLGLAGGADTQYF

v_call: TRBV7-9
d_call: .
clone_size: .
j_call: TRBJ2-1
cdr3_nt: TGTGCCAGCAGCTCGCCGGAAGCCGGAGATACTGAGCAGTTCTTC
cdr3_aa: CASSSPEAGDTEQFF

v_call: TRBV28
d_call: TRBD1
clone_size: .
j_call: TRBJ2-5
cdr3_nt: TGTGCCAGCACGGACAGGGAAGGGACCCAGTACTTC
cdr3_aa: CASTDREGTQYF

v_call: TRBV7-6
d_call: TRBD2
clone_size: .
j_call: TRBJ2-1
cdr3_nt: TGTGCCAGCAGCGGACTAGCGGGAGCGAAACTAGGGCGCTACAATGAGCAGTTCTTC
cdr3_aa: CASSGLAGAKLGRYNEQFF

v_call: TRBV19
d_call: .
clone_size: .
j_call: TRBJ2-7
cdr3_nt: TGTGCCACCCCACAAGTCGAAGCGAGCTCCTACGAGCAGTACTTC
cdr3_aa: CATPQVEASSYEQYF

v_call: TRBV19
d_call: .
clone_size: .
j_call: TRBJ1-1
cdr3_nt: TGTGCCAGTAGTTTCGGGACACTGAACACTGAAGCTTTCTTT
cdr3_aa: CASSFGTLNTEAFF

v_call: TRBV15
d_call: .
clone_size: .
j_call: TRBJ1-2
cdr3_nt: TGTGCCACCAGCAGAGATCGGGCCGCGGGTGGCTATGGCTACACCTTC
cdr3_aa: CATSRDRAAGGYGYTF

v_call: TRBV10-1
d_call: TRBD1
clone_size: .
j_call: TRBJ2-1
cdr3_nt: TGCGCCAGCAGCTTCACCGGGACAGGTTCGCATGAGCAGTTCTTC
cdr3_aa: CASSFTGTGSHEQFF

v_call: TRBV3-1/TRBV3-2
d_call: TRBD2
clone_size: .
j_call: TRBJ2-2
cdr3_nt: TGTGCCAGCAGCCCAGTCCCGGGACTAGCGGGAGAAATTGTCGGGGAGCTGTTTTTT
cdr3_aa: CASSPVPGLAGEIVGELFF

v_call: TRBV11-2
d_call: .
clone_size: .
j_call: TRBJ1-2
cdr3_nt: TGTGCCAGCAGCTTAGTCTTCTCTGGCTACACCTTC
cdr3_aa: CASSLVFSGYTF

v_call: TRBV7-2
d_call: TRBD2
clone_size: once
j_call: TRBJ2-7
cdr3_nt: TGTGCCAGCAGCTTAGGGGGACTAGCGGGAGCCTACGAGCAGTACTTC
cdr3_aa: CASSLGGLAGAYEQYF

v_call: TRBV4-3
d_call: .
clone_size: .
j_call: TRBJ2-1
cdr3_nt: TGCGCCAGCAGCCAAGCCCCCTCCGTCAGCTCCTACAATGAGCAGTTCTTC
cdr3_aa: CASSQAPSVSSYNEQFF

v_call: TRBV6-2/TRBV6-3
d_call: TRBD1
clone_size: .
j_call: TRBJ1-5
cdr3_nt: TGTGCCAGCAGTTCACAGGGGCGCAATCAGCCCCAGCATTTT
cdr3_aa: CASSSQGRNQPQHF

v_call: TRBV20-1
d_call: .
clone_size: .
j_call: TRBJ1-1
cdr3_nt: TGCAGTGCTGCAGAAAACACTGAAGCTTTCTTT
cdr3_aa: CSAAENTEAFF

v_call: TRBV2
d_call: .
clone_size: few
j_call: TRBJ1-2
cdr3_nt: TGTGCCAGCCGGGGAGAGATCGGCTATGGCTACACCTTC
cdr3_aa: CASRGEIGYGYTF